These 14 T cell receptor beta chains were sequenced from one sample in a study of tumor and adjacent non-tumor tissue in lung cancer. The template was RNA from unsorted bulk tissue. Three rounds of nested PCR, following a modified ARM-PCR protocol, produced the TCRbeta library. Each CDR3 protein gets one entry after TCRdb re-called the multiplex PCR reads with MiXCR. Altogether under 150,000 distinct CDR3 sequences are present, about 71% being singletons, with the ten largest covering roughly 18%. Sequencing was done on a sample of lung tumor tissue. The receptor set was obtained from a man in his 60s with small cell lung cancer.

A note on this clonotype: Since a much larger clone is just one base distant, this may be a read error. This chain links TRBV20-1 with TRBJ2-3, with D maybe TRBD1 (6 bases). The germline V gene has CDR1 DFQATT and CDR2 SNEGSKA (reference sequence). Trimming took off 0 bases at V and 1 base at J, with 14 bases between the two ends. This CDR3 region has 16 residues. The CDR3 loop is CSARDASGERTDTQYF. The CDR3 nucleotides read TGCAGTGCTAGAGATGCTTCAGGGGAACGCACAGATACGCAGTATTTT.

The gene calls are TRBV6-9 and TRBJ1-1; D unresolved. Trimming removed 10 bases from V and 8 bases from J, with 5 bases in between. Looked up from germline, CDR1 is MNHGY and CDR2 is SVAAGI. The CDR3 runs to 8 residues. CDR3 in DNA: TGTGCCATCGAGGAAGCTTTCTTT. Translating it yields CAIEEAFF.

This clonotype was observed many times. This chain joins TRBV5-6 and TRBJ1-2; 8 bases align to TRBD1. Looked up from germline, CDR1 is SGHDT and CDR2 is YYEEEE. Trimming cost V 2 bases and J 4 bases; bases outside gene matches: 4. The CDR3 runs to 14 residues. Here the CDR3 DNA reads TGTGCCAGCAGCTTAGCAGGGGGCGGCTATGGCTACACCTTC. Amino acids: CASSLAGGGYGYTF.

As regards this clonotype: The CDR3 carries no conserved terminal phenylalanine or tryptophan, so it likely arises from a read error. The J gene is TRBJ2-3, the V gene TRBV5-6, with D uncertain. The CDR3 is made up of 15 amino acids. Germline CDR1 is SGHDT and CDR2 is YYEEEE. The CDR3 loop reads CANSFEAGYTDTQYL. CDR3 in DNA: TGTGCCAACAGCTTTGAAGCCGGCTACACAGATACGCAGTATCTT.

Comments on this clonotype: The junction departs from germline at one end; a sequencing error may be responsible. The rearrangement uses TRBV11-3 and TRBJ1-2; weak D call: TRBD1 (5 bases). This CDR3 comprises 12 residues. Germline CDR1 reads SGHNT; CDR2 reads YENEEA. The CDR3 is CASNLGRGTDTF. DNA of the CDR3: TGTGCCAGCAACTTGGGCCGGGGGACGGACACCTTT.

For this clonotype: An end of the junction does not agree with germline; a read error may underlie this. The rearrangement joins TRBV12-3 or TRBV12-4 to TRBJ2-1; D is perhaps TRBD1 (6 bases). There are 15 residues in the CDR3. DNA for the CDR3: TGTGCCAGCACCAAAGGGGGAATTCGCTACAACGAGCACTTCTTC. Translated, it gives CASTKGGIRYNEHFF.

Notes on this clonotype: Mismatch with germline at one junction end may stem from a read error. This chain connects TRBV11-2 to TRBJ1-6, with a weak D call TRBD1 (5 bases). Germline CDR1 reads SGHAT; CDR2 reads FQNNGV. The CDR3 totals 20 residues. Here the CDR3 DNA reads TGTGCCAGCAGCCAGGACCGGGACGGGGTCTCCACTCGAACAAATTCACCCCTTCACTTT. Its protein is CASSQDRDGVSTRTNSPLHF. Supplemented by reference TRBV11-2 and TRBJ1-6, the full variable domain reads EAGVAQSPRYKIIEKRQSVAFWCNPISGHATLYWYQQILGQGPKLLIQFQNNGVVDDSQLPKDRFSAERLKGVDSTLKIQPAKLEDSAVYLCASSQDRDGVSTRTNSPLHFGNGTRLTVT.

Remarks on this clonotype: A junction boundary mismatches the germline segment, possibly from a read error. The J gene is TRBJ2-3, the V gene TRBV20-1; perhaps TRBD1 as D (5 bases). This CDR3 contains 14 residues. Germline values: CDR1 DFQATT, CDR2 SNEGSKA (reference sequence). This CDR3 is CSARRVILTDTRYF. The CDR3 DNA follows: TGCAGTGCTAGACGTGTCATCCTGACAGATACGCGGTACTTT.

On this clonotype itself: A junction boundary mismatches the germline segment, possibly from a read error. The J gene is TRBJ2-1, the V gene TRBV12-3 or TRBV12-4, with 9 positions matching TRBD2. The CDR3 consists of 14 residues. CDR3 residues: CTSRPGLAPNEQFF. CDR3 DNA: TGTACCAGCAGGCCGGGACTAGCCCCCAATGAGCAGTTCTTC.

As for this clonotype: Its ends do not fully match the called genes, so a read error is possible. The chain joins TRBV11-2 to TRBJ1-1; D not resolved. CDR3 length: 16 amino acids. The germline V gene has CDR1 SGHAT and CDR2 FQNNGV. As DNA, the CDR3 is TGTACCAGCAGGCCGACATGGGCGGAACAGAACACTGAAGCTTTCTTT. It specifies CTSRPTWAEQNTEAFF.

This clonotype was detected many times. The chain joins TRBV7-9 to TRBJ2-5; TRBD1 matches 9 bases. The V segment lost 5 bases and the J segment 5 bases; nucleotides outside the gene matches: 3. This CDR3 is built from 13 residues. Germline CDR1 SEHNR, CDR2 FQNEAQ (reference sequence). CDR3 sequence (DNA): TGTGCCAGCAGCCGGGGACAGGGCGAGACCCAGTACTTC. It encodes CASSRGQGETQYF.

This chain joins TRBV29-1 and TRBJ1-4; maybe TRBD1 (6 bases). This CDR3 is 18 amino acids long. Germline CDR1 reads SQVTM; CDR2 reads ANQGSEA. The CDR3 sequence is CNAKSASGGGPTNEKLFF. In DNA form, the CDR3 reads TGCAACGCTAAAAGCGCGTCCGGGGGCGGTCCAACTAATGAAAAACTGTTTTTT.

The CDR3: CASSAWDRAAKNIQFF. The CDR3 coding sequence is TGTGCCAGCAGTGCGTGGGACAGAGCAGCCAAAAACATTCAGTTCTTC. The chain links TRBV6-1 to TRBJ2-4; 7 bases agree with TRBD1. Near its end, the DNA agrees better with TRBJ2-1, so the J call may be wrong. The V gene's germline CDR1 is MNHNS and CDR2 SASEGT. The CDR3 is made up of 16 amino acids.

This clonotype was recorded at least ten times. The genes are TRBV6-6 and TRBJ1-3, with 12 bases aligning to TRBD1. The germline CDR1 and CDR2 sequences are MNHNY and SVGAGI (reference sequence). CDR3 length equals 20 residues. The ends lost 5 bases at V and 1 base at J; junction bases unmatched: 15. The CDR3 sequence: CASSLSARDRGLRSGNTIYF. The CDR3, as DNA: TGTGCCAGCAGTCTCAGCGCCCGGGACAGGGGGCTGAGGTCTGGAAACACCATATATTTT.